This T cell receptor (beta chain) was identified in a study of blood T cell repertoires in COVID-19. The CDR3 extends over 15 amino acids. Germline V gene lookup returns CDR1 MNHEY and CDR2 SMNVEV (reference sequence). Trimming stripped 6 bases from V and 8 bases from J, with 22 bases between. Authors' processing steps: Reference gene primer amplification gave estimated nucleated cell counts. Assay: immunoSEQ multiplex PCR; the TCRdb copy retains only in-frame clones and omits some. D and trimming come from the DNA, and the V and J calls and clone size come from that table. The repertoire holds 270,000 or so clones, with 89% as singletons. Seattle's enrolled individuals joined amid active infection and were then monitored longitudinally.

This TCR came from a woman aged 25 to 39 with COVID-19, enrolled during active disease. V is TRBV27 and J is TRBJ1-2; D is unclear. The sequenced material came from peripheral blood. CDR3 region: CASSLTPRASSGYTF. For the CDR3, the DNA is TGTGCCAGCAGCCTAACCCCGCGGGCCTCTAGCGGCTACACCTTC.